Sequencing of this TCR beta chain was carried out in a study of regulatory T cells in long-lasting Graves disease. Germline CDR1 is SGHRS and CDR2 is YFSETQ. Unmatched junction bases numbered 3, after V lost 4 bases and J lost 4 bases. CDR3 length: 14 amino acids. The authors built TCR beta libraries using iRepertoire HTBI primers and Arm-PCR of CDR3 regions. MiXCR, applied by TCRdb to the multiplex PCR reads, yields one record per CDR3 protein. The data contain roughly 420,000 distinct CDR3 sequences, approximately 15% of them singletons. Noted time point: newly diagnosed GD, antithyroid drugs for less than 3 months. RNA extracted from PBMCs served as the sequencing template. Those enrolled as patients came out of an endocrinology department in Xi'an, China. EDTA tubes were used for drawing around 9 milliliters of peripheral blood. This clonotype was recorded many times. The data were also submitted as part of a second study, on T cells in Graves' hyperthyroidism and ophthalmopathy. This second report adds: TCR CDR3 regions were first amplified by RT-PCR with HTBI primers. The model's output predicted ophthalmopathy at a median of roughly 6.9 months prior to onset.

Here the sequenced sample was peripheral blood mononuclear cells (PBMCs), taken at new diagnosis, from a patient treated with antithyroid drugs. The sequence came from a woman aged 45-59 years with Graves disease. This sequence joins TRBV5-1 and TRBJ2-2; 8 bases map to TRBD1. The CDR3 DNA sequence: TGCGCCAGCAGCGTCACAGGGGGCACCGGGGAGCTGTTTTTT. Translation: CASSVTGGTGELFF. Together with reference TRBV5-1 and TRBJ2-2, the CDR3 gives the full variable domain: KAGVTQTPRYLIKTRGQQVTLSCSPISGHRSVSWYQQTPGQGLQFLFEYFSETQRNKGNFPGRFSGRQFSNSRSEMNVSTLELGDSALYLCASSVTGGTGELFFGEGSRLTVL.